This T cell receptor beta chain is drawn from a study of T cell repertoires in cytomegalovirus infection. Study-level information: Peptides in the study included HLA-C-restricted and HLA-B-restricted CMV epitopes. Study results and caveats: The cumulative frequency of public TCR beta families distinguished individuals who carried CMV together with the relevant HLA.

From the reads, TCRdb called clonotypes with MiXCR, one entry per CDR3 protein. The sample consists of about 570,000 distinct CDR3 sequences, 40% of them appearing once. Trimming pared 5 bases from V and 2 bases from J, leaving 10 bases between. CDR3 length: 12 amino acids. Germline values: CDR1 DFQATT, CDR2 SNEGSKA (reference sequence). With respect to this clonotype: What it binds is unknown.

The clonotype originates from a human donor in good health (CMV status not recorded). Some clones in this sample may be carry-over from other donors' samples. The sample was cultured PBMCs, taken from culture after CMV antigen stimulation. The V gene is TRBV20-1, the J gene TRBJ2-7; D is unclear. The CDR3 loop reads CSAPDGPYEQYF. The DNA for the CDR3 is TGCAGTGCTCCGGACGGCCCCTACGAGCAGTACTTC.